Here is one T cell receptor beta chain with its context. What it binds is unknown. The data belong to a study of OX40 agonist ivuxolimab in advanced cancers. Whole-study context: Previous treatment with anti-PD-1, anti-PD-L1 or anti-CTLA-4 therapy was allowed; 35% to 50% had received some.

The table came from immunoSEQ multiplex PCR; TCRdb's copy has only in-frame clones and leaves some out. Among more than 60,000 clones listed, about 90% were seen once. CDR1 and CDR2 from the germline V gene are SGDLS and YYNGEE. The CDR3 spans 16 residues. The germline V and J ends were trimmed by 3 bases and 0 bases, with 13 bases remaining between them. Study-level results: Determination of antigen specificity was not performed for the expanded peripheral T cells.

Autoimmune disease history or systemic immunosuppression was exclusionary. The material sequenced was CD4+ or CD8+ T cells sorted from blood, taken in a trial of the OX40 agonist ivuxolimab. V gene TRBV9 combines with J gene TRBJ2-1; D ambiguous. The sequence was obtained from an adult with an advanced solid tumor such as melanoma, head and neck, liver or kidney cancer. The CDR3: CASSGSGYSSYNEQFF. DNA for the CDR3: TGTGCCAGCAGCGGTAGTGGATATAGCTCCTACAATGAGCAGTTCTTC.